These 8 T cell receptor beta chains were sequenced from one sample in a study of blood T cell repertoires in COVID-19. Assay: immunoSEQ multiplex PCR; the TCRdb copy retains only in-frame clones and omits some. The sample carries roughly 150,000 clones, around four fifths recorded once. Sequenced input: PBMCs or T cells enriched from blood (not recorded which). The source is a woman aged 45-65 years who had recovered from COVID-19.

The chain recombines TRBV28 with TRBJ2-1; 9 bases are a match to TRBD1. Losses at the gene ends were 6 bases for V and 7 bases for J; bases not matched to a gene: 7. From germline, CDR1 is MDHEN and CDR2 SYDVKM. There are 14 residues in the CDR3. The CDR3 DNA follows: TGTGCCAGCAGCAAGACAGGGGGGCGGAATGAGCAGTTCTTC. It is translated as CASSKTGGRNEQFF.

The chain uses TRBV6-2 or TRBV6-3 and TRBJ2-2, with TRBD1 matching over 8 bases. The V segment lost 6 bases and the J segment 9 bases; nucleotides outside the gene matches: 6. The length of the CDR3 is 13 residues. In germline, CDR1 is MNHEY, CDR2 SVGEGT. In DNA, the CDR3 is TGTGCCAGCAGCCACGACAGGGGTTGGGAGCTGTTTTTT. Translating gives CASSHDRGWELFF.

V and J are TRBV18 and TRBJ1-2; 10 nucleotides line up with TRBD1. V lost 3 bases to trimming and J lost 8 bases; unmatched junction nucleotides: 3. Germline CDR1 is KGHSH and CDR2 is LQKENI. CDR3 size: 13 residues. For the CDR3, the DNA is TGTGCCAGCTCACCTGGACAGGGGGGCGGCTACACCTTC. This sequence encodes CASSPGQGGGYTF.

CDR3 residues: CASSQEYKGQGNTDTQYF. CDR3 DNA sequence: TGTGCCAGCAGCCAAGAGTATAAGGGACAAGGTAACACAGATACGCAGTATTTT. The gene calls are TRBV3-1 (or the pseudogene TRBV3-2) and TRBJ2-3, with D possibly matching TRBD1 (6 bases). The CDR3 length is 18 residues. V dropped 0 bases and J dropped 2 bases, with 18 bases sitting between them. Germline CDR1 reads LGHDT; CDR2 reads YNNKEL (reference sequence).

There are a few counts of this clone. The chain uses TRBV6-5 and TRBJ1-4; D remains ambiguous. V gave up 6 bases and J gave up 0 bases, with 11 bases separating them. The CDR3 has 15 residues. Germline values: CDR1 MNHEY, CDR2 SVGAGI. The CDR3 DNA sequence: TGTGCCAGCAGCCTATCCCGGGCAACTAATGAAAAACTGTTTTTT. Its translation: CASSLSRATNEKLFF.

Remarks on this clone: Other nucleotide sequences in the sample specify the same CDR3. This chain joins TRBV7-3 and TRBJ1-1; D is uncertain. V lost 2 bases, J lost 1 base, and 8 bases lay in between. This CDR3 is built from 14 residues. In germline, CDR1 is SGHTA, CDR2 FQGTGA. The CDR3 nucleotides read TGTGCCAGCAGCTTAGGTGGCCAGAACACTGAAGCTTTCTTT. The encoded protein is CASSLGGQNTEAFF.

Remarks on this clone: Different DNA sequences within this sample yield the same CDR3. The gene calls are TRBV9 and TRBJ2-3, with D unresolved. Germline V gene sequence: CDR1 SGDLS, CDR2 YYNGEE. This CDR3 comprises 13 residues. Trimming took off 0 bases at V and 3 bases at J, with 5 bases between the two ends. CDR3 loop: CASSVAGTDTQYF. The CDR3 nucleotides are TGTGCCAGCAGCGTAGCAGGTACAGATACGCAGTATTTT.

This chain uses TRBV7-2 with TRBJ1-5; perhaps TRBD1 as D (5 bases). The CDR3 totals 15 residues. Germline CDR1 reads SGHTA; CDR2 reads FQGNSA. Trimming stripped 1 base from V and 6 bases from J, with 13 bases between. The DNA of the CDR3 is TGTGCCAGCAGCTTAGGACCCGGGGGAGGTCAGCCCCAGCATTTT. The encoded protein is CASSLGPGGGQPQHF.